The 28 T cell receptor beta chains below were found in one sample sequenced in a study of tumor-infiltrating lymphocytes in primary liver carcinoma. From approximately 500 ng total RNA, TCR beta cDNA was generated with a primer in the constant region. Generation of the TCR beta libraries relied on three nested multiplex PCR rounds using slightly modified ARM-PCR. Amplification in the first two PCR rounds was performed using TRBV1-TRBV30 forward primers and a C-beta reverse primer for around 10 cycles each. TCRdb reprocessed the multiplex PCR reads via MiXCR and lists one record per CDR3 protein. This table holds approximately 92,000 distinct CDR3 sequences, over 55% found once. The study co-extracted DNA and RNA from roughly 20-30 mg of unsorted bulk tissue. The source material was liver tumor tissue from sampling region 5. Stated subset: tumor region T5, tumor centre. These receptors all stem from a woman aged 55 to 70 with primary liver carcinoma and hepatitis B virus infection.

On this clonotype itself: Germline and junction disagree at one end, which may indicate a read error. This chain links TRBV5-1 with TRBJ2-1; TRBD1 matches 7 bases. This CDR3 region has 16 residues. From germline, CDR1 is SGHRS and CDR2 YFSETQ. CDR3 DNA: TGCACCAGCATCGGGACAGCCGCTAGGTCCTACAATGAGCAGTCCTTC. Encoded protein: CTSIGTAARSYNEQSF.

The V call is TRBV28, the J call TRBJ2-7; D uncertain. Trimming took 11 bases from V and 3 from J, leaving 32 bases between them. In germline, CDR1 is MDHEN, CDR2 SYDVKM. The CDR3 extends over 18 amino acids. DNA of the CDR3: TGTGCCGACAAAAACTATGGGGTAGGGCCCTTCCAGAACTACGAGCAGTACTTC. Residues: CADKNYGVGPFQNYEQYF.

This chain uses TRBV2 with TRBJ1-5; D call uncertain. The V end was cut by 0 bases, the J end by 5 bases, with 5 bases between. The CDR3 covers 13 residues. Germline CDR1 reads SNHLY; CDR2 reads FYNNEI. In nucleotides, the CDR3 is TGTGCCAGCAGTGAAGCCTCAGATCAGCCCCAGCATTTT. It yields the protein CASSEASDQPQHF.

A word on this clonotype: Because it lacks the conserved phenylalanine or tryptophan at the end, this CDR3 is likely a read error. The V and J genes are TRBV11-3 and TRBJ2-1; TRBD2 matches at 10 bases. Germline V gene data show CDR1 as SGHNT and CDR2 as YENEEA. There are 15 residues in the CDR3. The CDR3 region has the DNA TGCGCCAACAGCCTAGGGACTAGCGACATCAATGAGCAGTTCCTC. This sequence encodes CANSLGTSDINEQFL.

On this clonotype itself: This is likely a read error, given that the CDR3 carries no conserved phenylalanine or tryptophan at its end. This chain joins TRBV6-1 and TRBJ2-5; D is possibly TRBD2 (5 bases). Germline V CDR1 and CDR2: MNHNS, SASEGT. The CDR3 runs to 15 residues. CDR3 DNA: TGTGCCGGCAGTGAATTGAGGGCTGGGGAGGAGACCCAGTACTCC. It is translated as CAGSELRAGEETQYS.

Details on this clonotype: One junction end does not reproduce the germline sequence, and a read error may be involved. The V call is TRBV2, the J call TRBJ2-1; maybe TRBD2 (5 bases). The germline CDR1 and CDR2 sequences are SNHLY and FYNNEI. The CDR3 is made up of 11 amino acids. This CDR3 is CATQRENEHFF. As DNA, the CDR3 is TGTGCCACCCAGAGGGAGAATGAGCACTTCTTC.

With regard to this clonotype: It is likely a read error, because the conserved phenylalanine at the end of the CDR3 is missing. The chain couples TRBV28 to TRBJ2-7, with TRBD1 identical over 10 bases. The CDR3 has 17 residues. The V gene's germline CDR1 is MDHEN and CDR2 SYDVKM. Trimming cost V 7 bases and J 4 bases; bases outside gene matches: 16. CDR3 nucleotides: TGTGCCAGCATACTAGGTGGAAGACAGGGGGCTGGTTACGAGCAGTACTCC. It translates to CASILGGRQGAGYEQYS.

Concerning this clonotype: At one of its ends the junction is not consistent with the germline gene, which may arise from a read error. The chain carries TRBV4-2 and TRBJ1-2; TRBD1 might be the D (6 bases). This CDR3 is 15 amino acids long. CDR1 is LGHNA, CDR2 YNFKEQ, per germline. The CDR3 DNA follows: TGTGCCAACAGCCAAGAAGGGGGTGTTTCCTATGGCTACACCTTC. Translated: CANSQEGGVSYGYTF.

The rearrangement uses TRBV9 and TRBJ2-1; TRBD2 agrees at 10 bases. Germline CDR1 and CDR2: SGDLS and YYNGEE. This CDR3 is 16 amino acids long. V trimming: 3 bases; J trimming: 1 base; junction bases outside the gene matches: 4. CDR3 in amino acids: CASSDLSGRSYNEQFF. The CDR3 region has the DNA TGTGCCAGCAGCGACCTTAGCGGGAGGTCCTACAATGAGCAGTTCTTC.

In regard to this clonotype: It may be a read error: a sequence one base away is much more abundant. CDR3 in amino acids: CAIKIAGGQETQYF. For the CDR3, the DNA is TGTGCCATCAAAATAGCGGGAGGGCAAGAGACCCAGTACTTC. The V call is TRBV28, the J call TRBJ2-5; 11 positions agree with TRBD2. This CDR3 is 14 amino acids long. Germline loops: CDR1 MDHEN, CDR2 SYDVKM. J gave up 2 bases and V 10 bases, and 6 bases lay outside the gene matches. The entire variable domain, with the rest obtained from reference TRBV28 and TRBJ2-5, is as follows: DVKVTQSSRYLVKRTGEKVFLECVQDMDHENMFWYRQDPGLGLRLIYFSYDVKMKEKGDIPEGYSVSREKKERFSLILESASTNQTSMYLCAIKIAGGQETQYFGPGTRLLVL.

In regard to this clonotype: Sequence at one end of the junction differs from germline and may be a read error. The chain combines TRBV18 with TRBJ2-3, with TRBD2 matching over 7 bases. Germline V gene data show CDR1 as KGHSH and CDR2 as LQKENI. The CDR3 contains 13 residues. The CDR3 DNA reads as TGTGCCAACTCCCGCGGGAGTACAGATACGCAGTGTTTT. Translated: CANSRGSTDTQCF.

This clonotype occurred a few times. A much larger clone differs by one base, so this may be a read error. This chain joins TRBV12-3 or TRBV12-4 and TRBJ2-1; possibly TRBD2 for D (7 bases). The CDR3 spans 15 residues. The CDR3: CVSKGGGQKYNEQFF. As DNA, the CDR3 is TGTGTCAGCAAAGGGGGGGGGCAGAAGTACAATGAGCAGTTCTTC.

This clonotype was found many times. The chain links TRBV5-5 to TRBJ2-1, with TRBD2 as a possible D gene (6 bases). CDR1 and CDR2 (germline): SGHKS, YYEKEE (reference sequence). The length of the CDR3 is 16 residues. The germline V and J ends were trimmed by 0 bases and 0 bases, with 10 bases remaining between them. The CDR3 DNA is TGTGCCAGCAGCTTGGATTTCGGGAGCTCCTACAATGAGCAGTTCTTC. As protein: CASSLDFGSSYNEQFF.

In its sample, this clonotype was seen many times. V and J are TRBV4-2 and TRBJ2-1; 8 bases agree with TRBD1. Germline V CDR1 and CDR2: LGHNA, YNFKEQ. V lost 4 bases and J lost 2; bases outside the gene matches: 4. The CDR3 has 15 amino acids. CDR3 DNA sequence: TGTGCCAGCAGCCGGGGGACAGGCACCTACAATGAGCAGTTCTTC. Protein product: CASSRGTGTYNEQFF.

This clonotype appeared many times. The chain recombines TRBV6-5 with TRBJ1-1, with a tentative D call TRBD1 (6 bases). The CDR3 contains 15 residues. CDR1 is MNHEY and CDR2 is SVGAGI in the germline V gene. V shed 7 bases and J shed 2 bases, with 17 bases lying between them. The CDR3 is CASKLIQGGNTEAFF. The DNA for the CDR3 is TGTGCCAGCAAGCTAATACAGGGAGGAAACACTGAAGCTTTCTTT.

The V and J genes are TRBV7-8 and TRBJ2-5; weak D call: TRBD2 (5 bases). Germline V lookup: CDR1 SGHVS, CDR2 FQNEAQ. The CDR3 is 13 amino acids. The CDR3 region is CDTSWVEEETQYF. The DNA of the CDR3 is TGTGACACCTCTTGGGTGGAGGAAGAGACCCAGTACTTC.

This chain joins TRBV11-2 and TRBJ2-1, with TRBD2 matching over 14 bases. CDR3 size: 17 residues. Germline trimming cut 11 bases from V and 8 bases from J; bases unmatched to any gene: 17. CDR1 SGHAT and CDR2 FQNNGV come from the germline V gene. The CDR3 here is CACNMRLAGGPGDEQFF. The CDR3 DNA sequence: TGTGCCTGCAACATGAGACTAGCGGGAGGGCCGGGGGATGAGCAGTTCTTC.

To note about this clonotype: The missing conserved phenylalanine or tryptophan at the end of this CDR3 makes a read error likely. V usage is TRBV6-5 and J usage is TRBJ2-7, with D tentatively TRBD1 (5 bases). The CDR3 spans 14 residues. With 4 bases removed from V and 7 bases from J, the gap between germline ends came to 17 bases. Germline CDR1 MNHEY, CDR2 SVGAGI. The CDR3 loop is CASSLAPQGYEQYS. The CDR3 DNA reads TGTGCCAGCAGTTTGGCTCCTCAGGGATATGAGCAGTACTCC.

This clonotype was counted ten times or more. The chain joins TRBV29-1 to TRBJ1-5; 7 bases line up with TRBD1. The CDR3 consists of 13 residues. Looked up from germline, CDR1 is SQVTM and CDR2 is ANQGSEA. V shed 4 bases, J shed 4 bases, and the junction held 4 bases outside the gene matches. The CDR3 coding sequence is TGCAGCGTTGCAGGGGGGTGGAATCAGCCCCAGCATTTT. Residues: CSVAGGWNQPQHF.

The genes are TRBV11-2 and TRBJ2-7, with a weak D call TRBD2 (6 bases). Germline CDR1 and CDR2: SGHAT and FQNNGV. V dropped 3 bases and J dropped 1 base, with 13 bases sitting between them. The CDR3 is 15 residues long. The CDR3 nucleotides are TGTGCCAGCAGCTTGGATCCTGCGGGATCCTACGAGCAGTACTTC. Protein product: CASSLDPAGSYEQYF.

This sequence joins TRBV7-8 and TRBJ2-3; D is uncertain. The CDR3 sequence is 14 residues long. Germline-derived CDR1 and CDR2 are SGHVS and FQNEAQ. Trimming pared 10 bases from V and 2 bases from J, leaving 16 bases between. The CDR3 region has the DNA TGTGCCATCGGTCTAGGAGTTTTCACAGATACGCAGTATTTT. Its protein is CAIGLGVFTDTQYF. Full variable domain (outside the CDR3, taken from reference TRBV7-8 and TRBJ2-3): GAGVSQSPRYKVAKRGQDVALRCDPISGHVSLFWYQQALGQGPEFLTYFQNEAQLDKSGLPSDRFFAERPEGSVSTLKIQRTQQEDSAVYLCAIGLGVFTDTQYFGPGTRLTVL.

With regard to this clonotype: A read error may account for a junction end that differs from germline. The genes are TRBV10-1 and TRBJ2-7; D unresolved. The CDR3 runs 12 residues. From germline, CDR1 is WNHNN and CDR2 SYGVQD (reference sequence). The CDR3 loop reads CASGEPGGLMYF. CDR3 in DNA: TGCGCCAGCGGTGAGCCTGGCGGTCTTATGTATTTC.

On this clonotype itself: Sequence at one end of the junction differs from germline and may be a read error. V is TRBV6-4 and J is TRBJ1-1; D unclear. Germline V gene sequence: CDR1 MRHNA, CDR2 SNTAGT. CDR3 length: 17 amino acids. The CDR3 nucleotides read TGTGCCAGCAGTGATTCCGACCGAACTGGGTTGAGCACTGAAGTTTTCTTT. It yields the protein CASSDSDRTGLSTEVFF.

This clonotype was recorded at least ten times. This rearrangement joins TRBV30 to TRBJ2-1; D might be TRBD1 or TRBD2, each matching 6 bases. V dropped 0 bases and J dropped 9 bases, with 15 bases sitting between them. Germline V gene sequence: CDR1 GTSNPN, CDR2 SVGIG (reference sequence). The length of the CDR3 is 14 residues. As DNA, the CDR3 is TGTGCCTGGAGTGTTAATCCGGGGGCGGGTGAGCAGTTCTTC. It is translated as CAWSVNPGAGEQFF.

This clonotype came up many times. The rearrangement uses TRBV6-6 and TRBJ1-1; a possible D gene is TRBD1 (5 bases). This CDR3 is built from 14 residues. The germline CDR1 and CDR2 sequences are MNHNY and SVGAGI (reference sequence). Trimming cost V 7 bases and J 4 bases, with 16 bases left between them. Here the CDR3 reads CASTRERGFTEAFF. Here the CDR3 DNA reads TGTGCCAGCACCCGGGAGAGGGGATTCACTGAAGCTTTCTTT.

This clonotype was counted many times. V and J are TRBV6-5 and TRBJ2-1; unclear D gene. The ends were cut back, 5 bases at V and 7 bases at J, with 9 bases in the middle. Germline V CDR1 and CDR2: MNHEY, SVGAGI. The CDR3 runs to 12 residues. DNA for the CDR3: TGTGCCAGCAGTCAAACAAGAAATGAGCAGTTCTTC. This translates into CASSQTRNEQFF.

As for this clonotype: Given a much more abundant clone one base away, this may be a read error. Written as DNA, the CDR3 is TGTGCCAGGAGTTACTCCCCCGGGCCCCCAATCCCTAATCAGCCCCAGCATTTT. It encodes CARSYSPGPPIPNQPQHF. The gene calls are TRBV6-5 and TRBJ1-5; D not certain. CDR1 and CDR2 from the germline V gene are MNHEY and SVGAGI. This CDR3 has 18 amino acids.

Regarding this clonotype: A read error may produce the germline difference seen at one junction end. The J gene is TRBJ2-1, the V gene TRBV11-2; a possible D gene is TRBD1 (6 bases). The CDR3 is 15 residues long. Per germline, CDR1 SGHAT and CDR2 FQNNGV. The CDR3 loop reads CVSSSEGGENNERFF. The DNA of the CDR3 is TGTGTCAGCAGCTCAGAAGGGGGTGAGAACAATGAGCGGTTCTTC.